The present T cell receptor (beta chain) was sequenced within a study of cytomegalovirus exposure and HLA in healthy donors. In the PCR, 60 Vbeta and 13 Jbeta primers were used. Generated by immunoSEQ multiplex PCR, the TCRdb table keeps only in-frame clones and is missing some. Of 65,000 to 100,000 clones in the sample, approximately 82% were seen once. This CDR3 has 13 amino acids. Trimming took 0 bases from V and 4 from J, leaving 3 bases between them. Germline CDR1 and CDR2: MNHNY and SVGAGI (reference sequence). This clone was seen just once. This receptor was identified in a middle-aged man in good health and CMV-seronegative. Sequencing used PBMCs. The chain links TRBV6-6 to TRBJ1-4; D unresolved. CDR3 protein: CASSYSGNEKLFF. CDR3 nucleotides: TGTGCCAGCAGTTACTCCGGTAATGAAAAACTGTTTTTT.